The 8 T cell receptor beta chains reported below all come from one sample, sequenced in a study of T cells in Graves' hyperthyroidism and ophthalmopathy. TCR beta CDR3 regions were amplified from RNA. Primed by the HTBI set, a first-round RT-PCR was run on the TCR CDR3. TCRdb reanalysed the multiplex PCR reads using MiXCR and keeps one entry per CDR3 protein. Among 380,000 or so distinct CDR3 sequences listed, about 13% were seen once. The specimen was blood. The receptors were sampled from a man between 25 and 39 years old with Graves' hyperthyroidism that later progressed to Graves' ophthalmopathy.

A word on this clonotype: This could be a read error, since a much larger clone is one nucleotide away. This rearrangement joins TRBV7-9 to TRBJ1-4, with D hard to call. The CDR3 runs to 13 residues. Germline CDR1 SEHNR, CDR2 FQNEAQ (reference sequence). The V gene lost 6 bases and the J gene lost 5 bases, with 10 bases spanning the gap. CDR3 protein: CASRLGGNEKLFF. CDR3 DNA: TGTGCCAGCAGACTGGGAGGAAATGAAAAACTGTTTTTT.

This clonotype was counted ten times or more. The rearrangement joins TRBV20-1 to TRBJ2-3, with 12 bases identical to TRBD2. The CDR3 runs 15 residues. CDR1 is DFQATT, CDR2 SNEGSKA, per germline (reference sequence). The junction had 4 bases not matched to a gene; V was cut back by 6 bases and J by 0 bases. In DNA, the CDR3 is TGCAGTGCGCTCCTAGCGGGGGGGAGCACAGATACGCAGTATTTT. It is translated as CSALLAGGSTDTQYF.

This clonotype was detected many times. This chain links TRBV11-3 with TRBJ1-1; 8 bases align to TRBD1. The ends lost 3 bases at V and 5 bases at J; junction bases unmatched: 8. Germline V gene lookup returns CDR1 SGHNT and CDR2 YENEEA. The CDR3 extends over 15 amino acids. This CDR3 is CASSFRTGIGTEAFF. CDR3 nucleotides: TGTGCCAGCAGCTTCCGGACAGGGATTGGGACTGAAGCTTTCTTT.

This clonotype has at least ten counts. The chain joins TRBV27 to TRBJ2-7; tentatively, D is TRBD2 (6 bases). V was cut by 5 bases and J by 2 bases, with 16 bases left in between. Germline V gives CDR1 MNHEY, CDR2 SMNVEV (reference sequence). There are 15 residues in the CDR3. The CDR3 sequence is CASSERSRRAYEQYF. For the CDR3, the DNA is TGTGCCAGCAGTGAGCGATCCCGGAGGGCCTACGAGCAGTACTTC.

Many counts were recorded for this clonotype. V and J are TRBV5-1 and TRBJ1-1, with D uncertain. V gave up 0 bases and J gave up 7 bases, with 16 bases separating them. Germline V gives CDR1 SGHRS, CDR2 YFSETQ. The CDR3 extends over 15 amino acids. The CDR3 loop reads CASSLGTAQALEAFF. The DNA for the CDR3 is TGCGCCAGCAGCTTGGGGACCGCTCAAGCCCTTGAAGCTTTCTTT.

This CDR3 is CASSLAGRGLYEQYF. The CDR3 DNA sequence: TGTGCCAGCAGCTTAGCAGGGAGGGGATTGTACGAGCAGTACTTC. The chain is built from TRBV11-3 and TRBJ2-7, with 7 nucleotides matching TRBD2. This CDR3 contains 15 residues. The junction had 7 bases not matched to a gene; V was cut back by 1 base and J by 4 bases. From germline, CDR1 is SGHNT and CDR2 YENEEA.

This chain's CDR3 is CASSVSSAANTGELFF. CDR3 DNA: TGTGCCAGCAGCGTAAGTTCCGCCGCGAACACCGGGGAGCTGTTTTTT. The V gene is TRBV9, the J gene TRBJ2-2; D unresolved. Germline loops: CDR1 SGDLS, CDR2 YYNGEE. The CDR3 contains 16 residues. Trimming pared 1 base from V and 0 bases from J, leaving 10 bases between.

In nucleotides, the CDR3 is TGTGCCAGCAGTTTCTCTAGTCCCACCGGGGAGCTGTTTTTT. Protein: CASSFSSPTGELFF. The chain is built from TRBV12-3 or TRBV12-4 and TRBJ2-2; D not resolved. V gave up 3 bases and J gave up 4 bases, with 9 bases separating them. This CDR3 comprises 14 residues.